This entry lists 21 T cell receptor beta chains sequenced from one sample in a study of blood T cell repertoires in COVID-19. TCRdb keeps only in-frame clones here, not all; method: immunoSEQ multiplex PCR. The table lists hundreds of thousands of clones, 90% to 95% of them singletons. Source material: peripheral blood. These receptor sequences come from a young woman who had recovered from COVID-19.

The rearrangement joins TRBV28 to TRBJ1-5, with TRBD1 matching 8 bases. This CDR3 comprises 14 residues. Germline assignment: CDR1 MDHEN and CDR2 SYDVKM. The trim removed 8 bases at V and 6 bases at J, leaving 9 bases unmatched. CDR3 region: CASLGAGGGQPQHF. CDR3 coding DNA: TGTGCCAGCCTCGGGGCAGGGGGCGGTCAGCCCCAGCATTTT.

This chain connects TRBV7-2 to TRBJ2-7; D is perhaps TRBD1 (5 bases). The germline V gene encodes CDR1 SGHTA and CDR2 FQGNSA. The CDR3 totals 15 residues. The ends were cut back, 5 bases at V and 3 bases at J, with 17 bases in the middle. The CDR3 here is CASSPDPAGIYEQYV. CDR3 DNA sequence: TGTGCCAGCAGCCCAGACCCGGCAGGGATCTACGAGCAGTACGTC.

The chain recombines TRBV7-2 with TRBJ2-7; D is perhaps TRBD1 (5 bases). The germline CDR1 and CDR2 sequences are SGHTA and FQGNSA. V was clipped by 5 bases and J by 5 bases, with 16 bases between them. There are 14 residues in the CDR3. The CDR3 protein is CASSRGGAENEQYV. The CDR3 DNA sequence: TGTGCCAGCAGCCGTGGTGGGGCAGAGAACGAGCAGTACGTC.

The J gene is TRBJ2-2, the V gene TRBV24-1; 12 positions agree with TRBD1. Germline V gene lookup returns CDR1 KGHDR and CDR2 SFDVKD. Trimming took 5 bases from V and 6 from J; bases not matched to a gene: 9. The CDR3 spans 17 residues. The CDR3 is CATSAVPGQGASGELFF. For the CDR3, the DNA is TGTGCCACCAGTGCCGTCCCGGGACAGGGGGCATCCGGGGAGCTGTTTTTT.

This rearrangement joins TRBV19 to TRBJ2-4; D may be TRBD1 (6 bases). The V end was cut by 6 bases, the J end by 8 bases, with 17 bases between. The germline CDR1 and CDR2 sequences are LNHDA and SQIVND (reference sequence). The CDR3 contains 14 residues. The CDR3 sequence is CASSLHRAGDIQYF. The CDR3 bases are TGTGCCAGTAGCCTCCACAGGGCTGGGGACATTCAGTACTTC.

The CDR3 loop is CASSYGGLGGANVLTF. The DNA of the CDR3 is TGTGCCAGCAGCTACGGGGGGCTTGGAGGGGCCAACGTCCTGACTTTC. This sequence joins TRBV7-9 and TRBJ2-6, with a weak D call TRBD2 (7 bases). From germline, CDR1 is SEHNR and CDR2 FQNEAQ (reference sequence). The CDR3 runs to 16 residues. Trimming pared 4 bases from V and 4 bases from J, leaving 14 bases between.

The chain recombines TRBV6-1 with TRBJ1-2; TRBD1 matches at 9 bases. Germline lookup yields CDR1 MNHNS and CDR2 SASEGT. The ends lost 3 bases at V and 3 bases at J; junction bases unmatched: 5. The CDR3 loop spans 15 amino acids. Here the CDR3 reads CASSEWDRVDYGYTF. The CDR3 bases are TGTGCCAGCAGTGAGTGGGACAGGGTGGACTATGGCTACACCTTC.

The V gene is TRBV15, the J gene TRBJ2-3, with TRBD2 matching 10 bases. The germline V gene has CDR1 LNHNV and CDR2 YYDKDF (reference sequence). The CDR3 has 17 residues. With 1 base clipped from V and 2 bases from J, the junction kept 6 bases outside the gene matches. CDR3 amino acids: CATSRASAGGFTDTQYF. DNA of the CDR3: TGTGCCACCAGCAGAGCTTCAGCGGGAGGGTTCACAGATACGCAGTATTTT.

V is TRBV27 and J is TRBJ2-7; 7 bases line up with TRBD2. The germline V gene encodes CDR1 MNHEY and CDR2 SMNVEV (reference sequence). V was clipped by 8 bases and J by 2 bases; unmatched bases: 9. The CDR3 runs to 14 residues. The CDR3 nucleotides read TGTGCCAGCTGGAGCGCGGGAGCCGCCTACGAGCAGTACGTC. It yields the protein CASWSAGAAYEQYV.

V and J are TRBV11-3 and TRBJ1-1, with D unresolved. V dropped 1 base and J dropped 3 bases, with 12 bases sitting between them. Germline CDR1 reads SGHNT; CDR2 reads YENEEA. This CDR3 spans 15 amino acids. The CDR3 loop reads CASSLGRDGDTEAFF. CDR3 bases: TGTGCCAGCAGCTTAGGGAGGGATGGGGACACTGAAGCTTTCTTT.

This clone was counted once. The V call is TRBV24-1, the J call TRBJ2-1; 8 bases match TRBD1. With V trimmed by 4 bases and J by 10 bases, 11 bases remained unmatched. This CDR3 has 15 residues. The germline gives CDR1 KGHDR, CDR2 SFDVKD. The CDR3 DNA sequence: TGTGCCACCAGTGACCAGGGGACAGGAAAACAAGAGCAGTTCTTC. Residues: CATSDQGTGKQEQFF.

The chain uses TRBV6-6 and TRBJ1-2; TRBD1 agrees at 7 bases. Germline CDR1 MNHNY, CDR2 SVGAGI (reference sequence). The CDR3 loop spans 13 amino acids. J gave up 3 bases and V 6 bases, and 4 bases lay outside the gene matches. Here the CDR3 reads CASRPGQHYGYTF. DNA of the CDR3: TGTGCCAGCAGACCGGGACAGCACTATGGCTACACCTTC.

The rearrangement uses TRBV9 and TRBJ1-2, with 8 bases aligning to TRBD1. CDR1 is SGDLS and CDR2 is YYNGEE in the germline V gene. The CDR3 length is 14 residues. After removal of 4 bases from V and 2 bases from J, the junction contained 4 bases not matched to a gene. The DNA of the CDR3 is TGTGCCAGCAGCCGGACAGGGCTAAACTATGGCTACACCTTC. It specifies CASSRTGLNYGYTF.

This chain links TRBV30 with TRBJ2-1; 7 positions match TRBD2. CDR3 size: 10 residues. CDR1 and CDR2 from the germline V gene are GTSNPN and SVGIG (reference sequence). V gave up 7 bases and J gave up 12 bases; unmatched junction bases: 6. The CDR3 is CALLGEGQFF. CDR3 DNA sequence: TGTGCCTTGCTCGGGGAGGGGCAGTTCTTC.

This CDR3 is CASSRGTFSVADTQYF. The CDR3 region has the DNA TGTGCCAGCAGCAGAGGGACTTTTTCGGTGGCAGATACGCAGTATTTT. This chain links TRBV5-4 with TRBJ2-3; D is possibly TRBD2 (6 bases). V gave up 4 bases and J gave up 4 bases, with 19 bases separating them. This CDR3 comprises 16 residues. The V gene's germline CDR1 is SGHNT and CDR2 YYREEE (reference sequence).

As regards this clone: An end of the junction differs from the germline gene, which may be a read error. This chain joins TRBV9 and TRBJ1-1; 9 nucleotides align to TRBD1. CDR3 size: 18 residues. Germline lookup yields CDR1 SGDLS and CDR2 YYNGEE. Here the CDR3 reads CASSSPRDRENWNAEAFF. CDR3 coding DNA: TGTGCCAGCAGCTCCCCCCGGGACAGGGAAAATTGGAACGCTGAAGCTTTCTTT. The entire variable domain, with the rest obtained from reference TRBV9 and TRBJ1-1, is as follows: DSGVTQTPKHLITATGQRVTLRCSPRSGDLSVYWYQQSLDQGLQFLIQYYNGEERAKGNILERFSAQQFPDLHSELNLSSLELGDSALYFCASSSPRDRENWNAEAFFGQGTRLTVV.

This CDR3 reads CASSKGLQLWGTEAFF. The CDR3 coding sequence is TGTGCCAGCAGCAAGGGACTGCAGTTATGGGGCACTGAAGCTTTCTTT. V and J are TRBV9 and TRBJ1-1, with D possibly being TRBD1 (5 bases). Germline V gene lookup returns CDR1 SGDLS and CDR2 YYNGEE. The length of the CDR3 is 16 residues. V was pared by 4 bases and J by 4 bases, with 20 bases between.

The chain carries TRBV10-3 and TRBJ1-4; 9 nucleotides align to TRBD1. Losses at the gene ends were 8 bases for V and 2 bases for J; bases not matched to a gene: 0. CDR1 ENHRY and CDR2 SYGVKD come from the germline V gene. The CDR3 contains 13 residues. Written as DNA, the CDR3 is TGTGCCATCGGGACAGGGACTAATGAAAAACTGTTTTTT. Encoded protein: CAIGTGTNEKLFF.

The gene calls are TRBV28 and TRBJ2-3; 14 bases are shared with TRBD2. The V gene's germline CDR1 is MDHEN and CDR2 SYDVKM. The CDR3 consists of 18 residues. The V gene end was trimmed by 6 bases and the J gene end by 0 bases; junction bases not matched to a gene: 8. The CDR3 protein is CASSRGLAGGTSTDTQYF. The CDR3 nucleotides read TGTGCCAGCAGCCGCGGACTAGCGGGAGGTACTAGCACAGATACGCAGTATTTT.

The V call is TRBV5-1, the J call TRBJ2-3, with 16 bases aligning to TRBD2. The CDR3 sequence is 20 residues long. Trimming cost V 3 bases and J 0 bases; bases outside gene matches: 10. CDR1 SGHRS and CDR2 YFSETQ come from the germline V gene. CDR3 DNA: TGCGCCAGCAGCTGGCTCGGGACTAGCGGGAGGGCCGGTAGCACAGATACGCAGTATTTT. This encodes CASSWLGTSGRAGSTDTQYF.

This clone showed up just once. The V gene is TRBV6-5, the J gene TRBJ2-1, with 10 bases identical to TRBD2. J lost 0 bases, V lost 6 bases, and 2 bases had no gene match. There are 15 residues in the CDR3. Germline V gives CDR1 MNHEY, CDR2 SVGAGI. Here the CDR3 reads CASRASGSSYNEQFF. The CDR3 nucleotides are TGTGCCAGCAGAGCTAGCGGGAGCTCCTACAATGAGCAGTTCTTC.